Detailed here is one T cell receptor beta chain. The sample comes from a study of blood T cell repertoires in COVID-19. Study-wide context: Specimens from acute and convalescent COVID-19 originated in the United States, Italy and Spain. In each case, the material was cDNA or gDNA derived from T cells, B-cell-depleted T cells, or PBMCs.

Per the original data handling: From reference gene primer amplification, estimates of nucleated cell counts were derived. Assay used: immunoSEQ multiplex PCR; TCRdb lists only in-frame clones, some missing. That table supplies the V and J calls and clone size; D and trimming were determined from the DNA. The table lists about 50,000 clones, less than 95% of them singletons, with approximately 6.2% in the top ten. The specimen sequenced was peripheral blood. This TCR was sampled from a man aged 35-49 years with acute or convalescent COVID-19.

CDR3 protein: CASSHGLIIGSYEQYF. The CDR3 DNA follows: TGTGCCAGCTCACACGGACTAATTATTGGCTCCTACGAGCAGTACTTC. The J gene is TRBJ2-7, the V gene TRBV18, with D possibly being TRBD2 (6 bases). This CDR3 contains 16 residues. Germline V gives CDR1 KGHSH, CDR2 LQKENI. Trimming shortened V by 4 bases and J by 0 bases, and 16 bases separated the two germline ends.